This T cell receptor (beta chain) was captured by sequencing in a study of tumor-infiltrating lymphocytes in primary liver carcinoma. As for this clonotype: What it binds is unknown.

The study's findings and limits: Lesser overlap characterized tumor-adjacent and tumor-blood pairs relative to tumor region pairs.

It was from about 20-30 mg of unsorted bulk tissue that RNA and DNA were co-extracted. The patients presented with primary liver carcinoma, which was managed through surgical resection. Enrolled patients were chronically infected with HBV and treatment-naive. With 4 bases removed from V and 5 bases from J, the gap between germline ends came to 20 bases. This CDR3 has 16 amino acids. Germline lookup yields CDR1 MDHEN and CDR2 SYDVKM. Total RNA amounting to roughly 450 ng was the source from which TCR beta cDNA was made with a constant-region primer. Slightly modified ARM-PCR served as the procedure for the TCR beta libraries. These libraries came from three rounds of nested multiplex PCR. TRBV1-TRBV30 forward primers paired with a C-beta reverse primer were used in the first two PCR rounds, which ran approximately 10 cycles each. From the multiplex PCR reads, TCRdb called clonotypes with MiXCR, one entry per CDR3 protein. This table has tens of thousands of distinct CDR3 sequences, roughly 73% appearing once.

This clonotype was sampled from a man aged 35-49 years with primary liver carcinoma and hepatitis B virus infection. The chain employs TRBV28 and TRBJ2-5, with TRBD1 as a possible D gene (6 bases). The source material was tumor-adjacent normal liver tissue. The CDR3 DNA reads TGTGCCAGCAGTTCCCCTATCCCGACAGGTTGGGAGACCCAGTACTTC. This sequence encodes CASSSPIPTGWETQYF.